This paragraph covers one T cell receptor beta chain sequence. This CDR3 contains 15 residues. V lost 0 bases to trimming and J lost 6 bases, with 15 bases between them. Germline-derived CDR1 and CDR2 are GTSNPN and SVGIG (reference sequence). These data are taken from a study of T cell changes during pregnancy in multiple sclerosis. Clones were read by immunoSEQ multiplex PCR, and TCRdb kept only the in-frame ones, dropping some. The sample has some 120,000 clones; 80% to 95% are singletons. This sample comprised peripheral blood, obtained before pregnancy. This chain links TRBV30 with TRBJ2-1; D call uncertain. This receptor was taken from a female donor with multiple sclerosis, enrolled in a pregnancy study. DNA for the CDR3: TGTGCCTGGAGTGTGAGATCCAACCTGTTCAATGAGCAGTTCTTC. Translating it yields CAWSVRSNLFNEQFF.